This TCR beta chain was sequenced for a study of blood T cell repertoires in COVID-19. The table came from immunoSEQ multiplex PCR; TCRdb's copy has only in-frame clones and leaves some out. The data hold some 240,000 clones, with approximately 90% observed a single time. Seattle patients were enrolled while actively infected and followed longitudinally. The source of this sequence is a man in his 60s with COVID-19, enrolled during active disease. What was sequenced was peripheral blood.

CDR3 sequence (DNA): TGTGCCAGCAGCCCCGAGGGCCAGTTCTTAAACAATGAGCAGTTCTTC. Translated: CASSPEGQFLNNEQFF. This sequence joins TRBV9 and TRBJ2-1, with D possibly being TRBD2 (5 bases). CDR1 and CDR2 from the germline V gene are SGDLS and YYNGEE. The CDR3 loop spans 16 amino acids. Between the trimmed V and J ends, which lost 4 bases and 5 bases, there was a span of 19 bases. The whole variable domain, remainder taken from reference TRBV9 and TRBJ2-1, is DSGVTQTPKHLITATGQRVTLRCSPRSGDLSVYWYQQSLDQGLQFLIQYYNGEERAKGNILERFSAQQFPDLHSELNLSSLELGDSALYFCASSPEGQFLNNEQFFGPGTRLTVL.